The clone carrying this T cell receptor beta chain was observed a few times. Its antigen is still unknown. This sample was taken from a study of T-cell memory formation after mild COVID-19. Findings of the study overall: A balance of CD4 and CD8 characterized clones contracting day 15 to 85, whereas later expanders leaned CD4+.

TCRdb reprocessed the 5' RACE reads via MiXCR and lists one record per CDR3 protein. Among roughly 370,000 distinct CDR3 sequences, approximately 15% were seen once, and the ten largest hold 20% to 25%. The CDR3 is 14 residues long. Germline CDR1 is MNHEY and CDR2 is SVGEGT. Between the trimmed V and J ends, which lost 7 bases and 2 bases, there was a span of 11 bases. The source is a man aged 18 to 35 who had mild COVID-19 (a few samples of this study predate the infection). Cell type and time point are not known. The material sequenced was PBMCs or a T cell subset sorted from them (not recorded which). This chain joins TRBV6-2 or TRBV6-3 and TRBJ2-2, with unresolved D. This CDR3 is CASKVGLNTGELFF. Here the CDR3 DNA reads TGTGCCAGCAAAGTTGGGCTTAACACCGGGGAGCTGTTTTTT.